A selection of T cell receptor beta chains follows, all from one sample in a study of cytomegalovirus exposure and HLA in healthy donors. Measured with immunoSEQ multiplex PCR; TCRdb has only the in-frame clones, and not every one. Of approximately 100,000 clones listed, 76% were seen once; the top ten hold 6.5% to 8.5%. Sequenced sample: PBMCs. Receptors originate from a woman between 45 and 60 years old in good health and CMV-seropositive. The CDR3 runs from the conserved cysteine through the conserved F or W. The order of the fields is V gene, clone size, J gene, D gene, CDR3 protein, CDR3 DNA. A D gene is named only where the DNA matches it firmly. Only part of the rows carry a size: once, few, many, or a class if the clone is expanded.

v_gene: TRBV5-1
abundance: -
j_gene: TRBJ2-5
d_gene: TRBD2
CDR3aa: CASSLAGGKETQYF
CDR3nt: TGCGCCAGCAGCTTGGCGGGGGGTAAAGAGACCCAGTACTTC

v_gene: TRBV7-2
abundance: -
j_gene: TRBJ1-6
d_gene: -
CDR3aa: CASSTNTLSDSPLHF
CDR3nt: TGTGCCAGCAGCACTAATACACTTTCGGATTCACCCCTCCACTTT

v_gene: TRBV19
abundance: -
j_gene: TRBJ2-7
d_gene: TRBD1
CDR3aa: CASSRGTDLYEQYF
CDR3nt: TGTGCCAGTAGTAGGGGGACAGATCTCTACGAGCAGTACTTC

v_gene: TRBV18
abundance: -
j_gene: TRBJ1-2
d_gene: -
CDR3aa: CASSPDTNYGYTF
CDR3nt: TGTGCCAGCTCGCCCGACACGAACTATGGCTACACCTTC

v_gene: TRBV21-1
abundance: -
j_gene: TRBJ1-1
d_gene: -
CDR3aa: CASSMESTEAFF
CDR3nt: TGTGCCAGCAGCATGGAGAGCACTGAAGCTTTCTTT

v_gene: TRBV4-3
abundance: -
j_gene: TRBJ1-2
d_gene: TRBD1
CDR3aa: CASSQNRGTNYGYTF
CDR3nt: TGCGCCAGCAGCCAGAACAGGGGGACGAACTATGGCTACACCTTC

v_gene: TRBV19
abundance: -
j_gene: TRBJ1-1
d_gene: -
CDR3aa: CASSMHKAFF
CDR3nt: TGTGCCAGTAGTATGCACAAAGCTTTCTTT

v_gene: TRBV29-1
abundance: -
j_gene: TRBJ2-5
d_gene: -
CDR3aa: CSVARRVAETQYF
CDR3nt: TGCAGCGTTGCCAGGAGGGTAGCAGAGACCCAGTACTTC

v_gene: TRBV19
abundance: -
j_gene: TRBJ1-2
d_gene: TRBD1
CDR3aa: CASSVAASGTVYGYTF
CDR3nt: TGTGCCAGTAGTGTAGCCGCCTCCGGGACAGTGTATGGCTACACCTTC

v_gene: TRBV18
abundance: -
j_gene: TRBJ2-6
d_gene: TRBD2
CDR3aa: CASSQVGGDGANVLTF
CDR3nt: TGTGCCAGCTCACAGGTGGGAGGGGATGGCGCCAACGTCCTGACTTTC

v_gene: TRBV7-9
abundance: -
j_gene: TRBJ2-5
d_gene: -
CDR3aa: CASSSLREQETQYF
CDR3nt: TGTGCCAGCAGCTCGCTCAGGGAACAAGAGACCCAGTACTTC

v_gene: TRBV18
abundance: once
j_gene: TRBJ2-1
d_gene: TRBD1
CDR3aa: CASSPGQGGLNEQFF
CDR3nt: TGTGCCAGCTCACCGGGACAGGGGGGCCTCAATGAGCAGTTCTTC

v_gene: TRBV10-3
abundance: few
j_gene: TRBJ2-1
d_gene: TRBD2
CDR3aa: CAISGGLEDEQFF
CDR3nt: TGTGCCATCAGTGGGGGACTAGAAGATGAGCAGTTCTTC

v_gene: TRBV2
abundance: -
j_gene: TRBJ2-2
d_gene: TRBD1
CDR3aa: CASSDRGTGELFF
CDR3nt: TGTGCCAGCAGTGACAGGGGGACCGGGGAGCTGTTTTTT

v_gene: TRBV27
abundance: -
j_gene: TRBJ2-5
d_gene: -
CDR3aa: CASLRAETQYF
CDR3nt: TGTGCCAGCCTGCGGGCAGAGACCCAGTACTTC

v_gene: TRBV5-1
abundance: -
j_gene: TRBJ2-3
d_gene: TRBD2
CDR3aa: CASSASGSSTDTQYF
CDR3nt: TGCGCCAGCAGCGCTAGCGGCTCTAGCACAGATACGCAGTATTTT

v_gene: TRBV19
abundance: once
j_gene: TRBJ1-1
d_gene: TRBD1
CDR3aa: CASSPTWDRGKAFF
CDR3nt: TGTGCCAGTAGCCCAACATGGGACAGGGGAAAAGCTTTCTTT